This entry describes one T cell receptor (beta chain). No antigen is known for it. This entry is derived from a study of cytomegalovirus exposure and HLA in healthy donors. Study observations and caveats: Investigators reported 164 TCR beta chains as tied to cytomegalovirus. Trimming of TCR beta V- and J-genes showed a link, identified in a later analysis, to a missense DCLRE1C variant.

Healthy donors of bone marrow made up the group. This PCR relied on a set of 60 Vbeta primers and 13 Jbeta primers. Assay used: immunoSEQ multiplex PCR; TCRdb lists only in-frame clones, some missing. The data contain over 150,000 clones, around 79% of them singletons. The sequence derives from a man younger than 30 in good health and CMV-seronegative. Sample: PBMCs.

CDR3 region: CASSLSNRVAYNEQFF. The DNA for the CDR3 is TGTGCCAGCAGTTTATCGAACAGGGTGGCCTACAATGAGCAGTTCTTC. The chain combines TRBV27 with TRBJ2-1; TRBD1 is a possible D gene (6 bases). Germline V gene data show CDR1 as MNHEY and CDR2 as SMNVEV (reference sequence). The V gene lost 0 bases and the J gene lost 2 bases, with 11 bases spanning the gap. This CDR3 region has 16 residues.